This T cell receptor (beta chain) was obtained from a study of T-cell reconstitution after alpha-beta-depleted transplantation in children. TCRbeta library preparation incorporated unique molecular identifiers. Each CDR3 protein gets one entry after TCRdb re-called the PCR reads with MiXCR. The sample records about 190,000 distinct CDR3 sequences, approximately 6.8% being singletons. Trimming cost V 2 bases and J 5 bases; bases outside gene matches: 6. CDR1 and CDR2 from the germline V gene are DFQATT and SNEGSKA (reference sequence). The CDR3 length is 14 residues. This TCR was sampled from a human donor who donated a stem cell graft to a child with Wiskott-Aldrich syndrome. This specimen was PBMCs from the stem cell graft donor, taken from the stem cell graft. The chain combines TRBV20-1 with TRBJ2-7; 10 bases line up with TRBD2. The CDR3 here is CSARPGTSAHEQYF. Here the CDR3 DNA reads TGCAGTGCTAGACCCGGGACTAGCGCCCACGAGCAGTACTTC.